The clone carrying this T cell receptor (beta chain) showed up just a few times. Documented time point: pre-sensitization, week 0. Treatment: therapeutic diphenylcyclopropenone sensitization with weekly scalp DPC. This sample was taken from a study of human T cells and chemical hapten exposure. Study-wide background: Alopecia universalis, totalis or areata was present in patients who were mostly female.

Germline-derived CDR1 and CDR2 are SEHNR and FQNEAQ (reference sequence). The CDR3 is 17 amino acids. Trimming took 5 bases from V and 1 from J, leaving 18 bases between them. Using its own MiXCR run on the RACE reads, TCRdb lists one record per CDR3 protein. This table has 250,000 or so distinct CDR3 sequences, around 9.3% appearing once. The V and J genes are TRBV7-9 and TRBJ1-5; tentatively, D is TRBD1 (5 bases). This TCR derives from a woman between 40 and 55 years old with alopecia areata. Some clones in this sample may be carry-over from other donors' samples. This specimen consisted of whole blood, obtained in connection with sensitization to the hapten diphenylcyclopropenone (DPC). The chain's CDR3 is CASSTQTGRWSNQPQHF. The CDR3, as DNA: TGTGCCAGCAGCACACAGACGGGGCGCTGGAGCAATCAGCCCCAGCATTTT.